These 26 T cell receptor beta chains were all obtained from the same sample, sequenced in a study of early T cells in non-severe SARS-CoV-2 infection. TCRdb fed the 5' RACE reads into MiXCR, producing one record per CDR3 protein. The repertoire has some 22,000 distinct CDR3 sequences, approximately 4.5% of them found once; the top ten carry 7.8%. Sample: whole blood. The receptor set was obtained from an adult who was a healthcare worker with PCR-confirmed SARS-CoV-2 infection or an uninfected control (not recorded which).

J is TRBJ2-3 and V is TRBV20-1; D is uncertain. This CDR3 comprises 14 residues. The V end lost 1 base, the J end lost 10 bases, and 18 bases lay between the germline ends. CDR1 is DFQATT and CDR2 is SNEGSKA in the germline V gene (reference sequence). The CDR3 loop reads CSARAYSRTEAQYF. In nucleotides, the CDR3 is TGCAGTGCTAGAGCCTATAGCAGGACCGAGGCGCAGTATTTT.

This clonotype was detected many times. The V and J genes are TRBV10-1 and TRBJ1-1; D gene ambiguous. This CDR3 is 12 amino acids long. V was cut by 11 bases and J by 0 bases, with 10 bases left in between. Germline values: CDR1 WNHNN, CDR2 SYGVQD (reference sequence). As DNA, the CDR3 is TGCGCCCGAACAGACATGAACACTGAAGCTTTCTTT. Translated, it gives CARTDMNTEAFF.

There are many counts of this clonotype. This chain joins TRBV7-2 and TRBJ2-1, with 9 positions matching TRBD2. Losses at the gene ends were 1 base for V and 7 bases for J; bases not matched to a gene: 11. The CDR3 runs 17 residues. Looked up from germline, CDR1 is SGHTA and CDR2 is FQGNSA. The CDR3 nucleotides read TGTGCCAGCAGCTTAGTATCTTACGCGGGGGGGCGGAATGAGCAGTTCTTC. Translated, it gives CASSLVSYAGGRNEQFF.

The chain combines TRBV6-6 with TRBJ2-7; D remains unclear. This CDR3 has 13 residues. Per germline, CDR1 MNHNY and CDR2 SVGAGI (reference sequence). Trimming took off 6 bases at V and 4 bases at J, with 13 bases between the two ends. CDR3 amino acids: CASRERAWYEQYF. The DNA of the CDR3 is TGTGCCAGCAGGGAGAGAGCGTGGTACGAGCAGTACTTC.

In this sample, this clonotype turned up a few times. The chain employs TRBV12-3 or TRBV12-4 and TRBJ2-5; weak D call: TRBD2 (6 bases). CDR3 size: 13 residues. V dropped 3 bases and J dropped 4 bases, with 9 bases sitting between them. CDR3 in amino acids: CASSLWGGETQYF. The CDR3 DNA reads as TGTGCCAGCAGTTTGTGGGGAGGAGAGACCCAGTACTTC.

This clonotype was seen ten or more times. The V gene is TRBV24-1, the J gene TRBJ2-3; TRBD2 is a possible D gene (5 bases). CDR1 is KGHDR, CDR2 SFDVKD, per germline. The CDR3 is made up of 15 amino acids. Trimming took 5 bases from V and 1 from J, leaving 12 bases between them. This CDR3 is CATSGLFGGTDTQYF. The CDR3 DNA reads TGTGCCACCAGTGGACTTTTCGGGGGCACAGATACGCAGTATTTT.

This clonotype was detected many times. The chain employs TRBV7-2 and TRBJ1-1; D gene unclear. Trimming left V 1 base short and J 1 base short, with 1 base between. Germline CDR1 and CDR2: SGHTA and FQGNSA. The CDR3 spans 12 residues. CDR3 sequence: CASSLENTEAFF. DNA for the CDR3: TGTGCCAGCAGCTTAGAGAACACTGAAGCTTTCTTT. The full variable domain, completed using reference TRBV7-2 and TRBJ1-1, is GAGVSQSPSNKVTEKGKDVELRCDPISGHTALYWYRQSLGQGLEFLIYFQGNSAPDKSGLPSDRFSAERTGGSVSTLTIQRTQQEDSAVYLCASSLENTEAFFGQGTRLTVV.

This clonotype showed up many times. The V and J genes are TRBV7-9 and TRBJ2-5; TRBD2 is a possible D gene (6 bases). This CDR3 has 13 residues. The germline V gene encodes CDR1 SEHNR and CDR2 FQNEAQ (reference sequence). V lost 3 bases, J lost 5 bases, and 10 bases lay in between. The DNA of the CDR3 is TGTGCCAGCAGCTTGGAGGAGGGGGAGACCCAGTACTTC. Amino acid sequence: CASSLEEGETQYF.

The table lists this clonotype with many counts. The chain couples TRBV20-1 to TRBJ2-5; D is unresolved. Germline-derived CDR1 and CDR2 are DFQATT and SNEGSKA (reference sequence). The length of the CDR3 is 10 residues. V lost 3 bases, J lost 3 bases, and 2 bases lay in between. CDR3 region: CSASKETQYF. The CDR3 nucleotides read TGCAGTGCTAGTAAAGAGACCCAGTACTTC.

This clonotype was observed at least ten times. The rearrangement joins TRBV5-6 to TRBJ2-1, with 7 bases matching TRBD1. The CDR3 loop spans 12 amino acids. Germline-derived CDR1 and CDR2 are SGHDT and YYEEEE. Trimming took 6 bases from V and 13 from J; bases not matched to a gene: 10. Here the CDR3 DNA reads TGTGCCAGCACGAAGGGATGGGACAGCCAGTTCTTC. It specifies CASTKGWDSQFF. Looking up the rest from reference TRBV5-6 and TRBJ2-1 gives the full variable domain: DAGVTQSPTHLIKTRGQQVTLRCSPKSGHDTVSWYQQALGQGPQFIFQYYEEEERQRGNFPDRFSGHQFPNYSSELNVNALLLGDSALYLCASTKGWDSQFFGPGTRLTVL.

V usage is TRBV19 and J usage is TRBJ2-3; 7 positions match TRBD2. Germline CDR1 reads LNHDA; CDR2 reads SQIVND (reference sequence). The junction had 14 bases not matched to a gene; V was cut back by 3 bases and J by 5 bases. The CDR3 loop spans 17 amino acids. The CDR3 loop reads CASSILRGSQNQDTQYF. The CDR3 DNA reads TGTGCCAGTAGTATTCTGCGGGGGTCACAAAATCAAGATACGCAGTATTTT.

By share, this clonotype ranks as medium-sized. The chain links TRBV7-3 to TRBJ2-7, with a tentative D call TRBD1 (6 bases). V was shortened by 5 bases and J by 3 bases, with 17 bases between the two germline ends. CDR1 and CDR2 from the germline V gene are SGHTA and FQGTGA. The CDR3 is 15 residues long. The CDR3 protein is CASSPGVGEGYEQYF. In DNA, the CDR3 is TGTGCCAGCAGCCCAGGGGTAGGCGAGGGCTACGAGCAGTACTTC.

This clonotype was picked up many times. V usage is TRBV7-9 and J usage is TRBJ2-5, with D possibly TRBD2 on 6 matching bases. Between the trimmed V and J ends, which lost 2 bases and 10 bases, there was a span of 11 bases. Germline CDR1 SEHNR, CDR2 FQNEAQ (reference sequence). This CDR3 spans 12 amino acids. CDR3 bases: TGTGCCAGCAGCTTATTAGGGAGGAGCCAGTACTTC. It specifies CASSLLGRSQYF.

This clonotype was found a few times. This rearrangement joins TRBV15 to TRBJ1-1; a weak D match, TRBD1 (5 bases). CDR1 and CDR2 (germline): LNHNV, YYDKDF (reference sequence). V dropped 7 bases and J dropped 1 base, with 13 bases sitting between them. There are 14 residues in the CDR3. As DNA, the CDR3 is TGTGCCACCAATGAGGGACTTGAGAACACTGAAGCTTTCTTT. It yields the protein CATNEGLENTEAFF.

The V and J genes are TRBV4-2 and TRBJ2-5; tentative D call: TRBD2 (6 bases). The CDR3 totals 14 residues. Trimming stripped 0 bases from V and 5 bases from J, with 10 bases between. The germline gives CDR1 LGHNA, CDR2 YNFKEQ. For the CDR3, the DNA is TGTGCCAGCAGCCAAGAGGTGGCGGGGGAGACCCAGTACTTC. This encodes CASSQEVAGETQYF.

This clonotype was seen at least ten times. The chain is built from TRBV20-1 and TRBJ1-6; TRBD1 matches 9 bases. This CDR3 is built from 15 residues. Trimming at V came to 5 bases and at J to 7 bases, leaving 9 bases not matched to a gene. Germline V gene data show CDR1 as DFQATT and CDR2 as SNEGSKA (reference sequence). The CDR3 is CSAGTGTLRNSPLHF. For the CDR3, the DNA is TGCAGTGCTGGGACAGGGACCCTACGGAATTCACCCCTCCACTTT.

This clonotype was picked up many times. V and J are TRBV18 and TRBJ2-7; the D is unclear. CDR3 length: 14 amino acids. Germline lookup yields CDR1 KGHSH and CDR2 LQKENI. V was trimmed by 1 base and J by 3 bases, leaving 10 bases between them. CDR3 sequence (DNA): TGTGCCAGCTCACCACTCCACAGAGACTACGAGCAGTACTTC. Protein sequence: CASSPLHRDYEQYF.

This clonotype was observed at least ten times. V is TRBV29-1 and J is TRBJ1-2; possible D gene TRBD1, 5 bases. Trimming cost V 3 bases and J 4 bases, with 12 bases left between them. Germline assignment: CDR1 SQVTM and CDR2 ANQGSEA. CDR3 length: 13 residues. The CDR3, as DNA: TGCAGCGTTGACAGGGATGCGGCCTATGGCTACACCTTC. Encoded protein: CSVDRDAAYGYTF.

At least ten counts were recorded for this clonotype. V is TRBV4-3 and J is TRBJ2-3; the match to TRBD2 covers 10 bases. V was pared by 1 base and J by 2 bases, with 3 bases of the junction left unmatched. Germline-derived CDR1 and CDR2 are LGHNA and YSLEER. The CDR3 is 16 amino acids. CDR3 nucleotide sequence: TGCGCCAGCAGCCAAGGGACTAGCGGCCACACAGATACGCAGTATTTT. This translates into CASSQGTSGHTDTQYF.

As DNA, the CDR3 is TGTGCCCACACCCCTGGGGGGACCCAGTCCTACGAGCAGTACTTC. Residues: CAHTPGGTQSYEQYF. The V and J genes are TRBV28 and TRBJ2-7, with a weak D call TRBD2 (6 bases). Germline V gives CDR1 MDHEN, CDR2 SYDVKM. CDR3 length: 15 residues. Trimming stripped 11 bases from V and 1 base from J, with 21 bases between.

This clonotype was observed at least ten times. In DNA, the CDR3 is TGCAGCGCCGTTCTAAACAGCAATCAGCCCCAGCATTTT. Residues: CSAVLNSNQPQHF. The chain joins TRBV29-1 to TRBJ1-5, with unresolved D. CDR3 length: 13 amino acids. The V and J ends lost 7 bases and 1 base respectively, with 11 bases between them. Germline CDR1 reads SQVTM; CDR2 reads ANQGSEA.

In its sample, this clonotype was seen a few times. The chain is built from TRBV29-1 and TRBJ1-1; D might be TRBD1 (5 bases). Germline-derived CDR1 and CDR2 are SQVTM and ANQGSEA. CDR3 length: 11 amino acids. Trimming removed 2 bases at V and 7 bases at J, with 8 bases between. The CDR3 DNA reads as TGCAGCGTTGAAACGGGGGTTGAAGCTTTCTTT. Translating it yields CSVETGVEAFF. The full variable domain, with the rest looked up from reference TRBV29-1 and TRBJ1-1, is SAVISQKPSRDICQRGTSLTIQCQVDSQVTMMFWYRQQPGQSLTLIATANQGSEATYESGFVIDKFPISRPNLTFSTLTVSNMSPEDSSIYLCSVETGVEAFFGQGTRLTVV.

There are many counts of this clonotype. The rearrangement joins TRBV19 to TRBJ2-6; D is unclear. The germline V and J ends were trimmed by 9 bases and 1 base, with 7 bases remaining between them. From germline, CDR1 is LNHDA and CDR2 SQIVND (reference sequence). The CDR3 has 13 amino acids. CDR3 DNA sequence: TGTGCCAGCACAGTGTCTGGGGCCAACGTCCTGACTTTC. This codes for CASTVSGANVLTF. Based on the CDR3 plus reference TRBV19 and TRBJ2-6, the full variable domain is DGGITQSPKYLFRKEGQNVTLSCEQNLNHDAMYWYRQDPGQGLRLIYYSQIVNDFQKGDIAEGYSVSREKKESFPLTVTSAQKNPTAFYLCASTVSGANVLTFGAGSRLTVL.

This chain joins TRBV20-1 and TRBJ1-5; D not certain. Germline V gives CDR1 DFQATT, CDR2 SNEGSKA (reference sequence). The CDR3 is 14 residues long. Trimming stripped 5 bases from V and 4 bases from J, with 15 bases between. CDR3 DNA sequence: TGCAGTGCTCCTCCCCCGAGGGCGAATCAGCCCCAGCATTTT. It specifies CSAPPPRANQPQHF.

This clonotype was observed a handful of times. This chain connects TRBV7-9 to TRBJ2-1, with a weak D call TRBD2 (6 bases). The germline gives CDR1 SEHNR, CDR2 FQNEAQ (reference sequence). Trimming cost V 7 bases and J 6 bases, with 16 bases left between them. This CDR3 region has 14 residues. CDR3 DNA: TGTGCCAGCACCATCGTACTAGCCAGCAATGAGCAGTTCTTC. It codes for CASTIVLASNEQFF.

This clonotype was picked up many times. A read error may account for a junction end that differs from germline. The rearrangement joins TRBV7-2 to TRBJ2-7, with 10 bases fitting TRBD2. Germline lookup yields CDR1 SGHTA and CDR2 FQGNSA. This CDR3 region has 15 residues. The CDR3 sequence is CASSVAGGHTYEQYF. In DNA form, the CDR3 reads TGTGCCAGCAGCGTAGCGGGGGGTCACACCTACGAGCAGTACTTC.